The entry that follows covers one T cell receptor (beta chain) sequence. Its antigen is not identified. The PCR ran on 60 Vbeta and 13 Jbeta primers. Using immunoSEQ multiplex PCR, the repertoire was profiled, and TCRdb retains in-frame clones only, with some absent. Of about 200,000 clones listed, approximately 78% are singletons. This entry belongs to a study of cytomegalovirus exposure and HLA in healthy donors. Points from the study as a whole: An observed cluster of highly shared sequence variants was recorded as a likely sequencing artifact.

Germline values: CDR1 GTSNPN, CDR2 SVGIG (reference sequence). V lost 3 bases and J lost 4, with 15 bases in between. The CDR3 length is 14 residues. The chain has TRBV30 and TRBJ2-5; maybe TRBD2 (6 bases). Sequenced sample: PBMCs. The clonotype was recovered from a woman aged 40 to 50 in good health and CMV-seronegative. In DNA form, the CDR3 reads TGTGCCTGGAGCGGGCGGGGTGGTCGAGAGACCCAGTACTTC. It encodes CAWSGRGGRETQYF.